The 22 T cell receptor beta chains below all came from one sample that was sequenced in a study of neurological immune-mediated disorders. TCRdb ran MiXCR on the 5' RACE reads and lists one entry per CDR3 protein. The sample contains 60,000 to 85,000 distinct CDR3 sequences, 5.2% of which appear only once. The material sequenced was PBMCs. These TCRs come from a young man with multiple sclerosis.

This clonotype has at least ten counts. The chain recombines TRBV5-5 with TRBJ2-1, with 8 bases aligning to TRBD2. The CDR3 extends over 18 amino acids. V was pared by 2 bases and J by 8 bases, with 18 bases of the junction left unmatched. Germline V gene data show CDR1 as SGHKS and CDR2 as YYEKEE (reference sequence). The CDR3 protein is CASSLSLQREGLVYEQFF. CDR3 sequence (DNA): TGTGCCAGCAGCTTAAGTCTCCAACGGGAGGGCCTTGTGTATGAGCAGTTCTTC.

This clonotype was seen at least ten times. The genes are TRBV27 and TRBJ2-7, with D uncertain. Germline-derived CDR1 and CDR2 are MNHEY and SMNVEV (reference sequence). There are 12 residues in the CDR3. V was cut by 5 bases and J by 0 bases, with 5 bases left in between. The CDR3 loop is CASSPHSYEQYF. For the CDR3, the DNA is TGTGCCAGCAGTCCCCACTCCTACGAGCAGTACTTC.

The table lists this clonotype with many counts. The chain joins TRBV5-1 to TRBJ2-2; 9 nucleotides agree with TRBD1. Germline V lookup: CDR1 SGHRS, CDR2 YFSETQ. The CDR3 is made up of 17 amino acids. Trimming cost V 0 bases and J 6 bases; bases outside gene matches: 9. The chain's CDR3 is CASSLGGTGITAGELFF. The CDR3 bases are TGCGCCAGCAGCTTGGGAGGGACAGGGATTACGGCCGGGGAGCTGTTTTTT.

This clonotype appeared many times. V gene TRBV10-3 combines with J gene TRBJ1-5; no definite D call. This CDR3 contains 13 residues. Trimming pared 4 bases from V and 4 bases from J, leaving 8 bases between. CDR1 ENHRY and CDR2 SYGVKD come from the germline V gene. CDR3 nucleotides: TGTGCCATCAGTGGAGTCAAGAATCAGCCCCAGCATTTT. This sequence encodes CAISGVKNQPQHF.

There are many counts of this clonotype. This chain connects TRBV10-3 to TRBJ2-5, with D perhaps TRBD1 or TRBD2 (5 bases each). CDR1 ENHRY and CDR2 SYGVKD come from the germline V gene. The length of the CDR3 is 13 residues. Between the trimmed V and J ends, which lost 7 bases and 1 base, there was a span of 10 bases. CDR3 sequence reads: CAINRDGQETQYF. Here the CDR3 DNA reads TGTGCCATCAACCGGGACGGCCAAGAGACCCAGTACTTC.

This clonotype was found a few times. The chain combines TRBV11-2 with TRBJ1-1; D is undetermined. Per the germline V gene, CDR1 is SGHAT and CDR2 is FQNNGV. V dropped 2 bases and J dropped 4 bases, with 5 bases sitting between them. This CDR3 spans 12 amino acids. CDR3 amino acids: CASSLIGTEAFF. The CDR3 nucleotides are TGTGCCAGCAGCTTAATAGGCACTGAAGCTTTCTTT.

This clonotype has a count of ten or more. V gene TRBV12-3 or TRBV12-4 combines with J gene TRBJ2-1; no clear D gene. This CDR3 has 14 residues. Trimming cost V 5 bases and J 9 bases, with 17 bases left between them. DNA of the CDR3: TGTGCCAGCAGTCCCCGCTTTGTGATTGGTGAGCAGTTCTTC. Protein sequence: CASSPRFVIGEQFF.

About this clonotype itself: The junction differs from germline at one of its ends, possibly a read error. This chain connects TRBV13 to TRBJ1-3; D call uncertain. The CDR3 consists of 16 residues. Germline V gene sequence: CDR1 PRHDT, CDR2 FYEKMQ (reference sequence). The CDR3 here is CASSSYRHKSGKTIYF. The CDR3, as DNA: TGTGCCAGCAGCTCCTACAGACATAAATCTGGAAAAACCATATATTTT.

This clonotype occurred a few times. This chain uses TRBV5-1 with TRBJ2-1; 7 nucleotides match TRBD1. Germline V gene data show CDR1 as SGHRS and CDR2 as YFSETQ. The CDR3 has 11 amino acids. V shed 5 bases, J shed 12 bases, and the junction held 5 bases outside the gene matches. The CDR3 DNA is TGCGCCAGCAGATCGGGACAGTGGCAGTTCTTC. It codes for CASRSGQWQFF.

This clonotype was seen repeatedly, ten times or more. The chain couples TRBV20-1 to TRBJ2-7, with 12 bases aligning to TRBD2. The CDR3 is 20 residues long. V lost 2 bases to trimming and J lost 0 bases; unmatched junction nucleotides: 17. Germline V gives CDR1 DFQATT, CDR2 SNEGSKA (reference sequence). The CDR3 region is CSARLYRTSGISFDSYEQYF. CDR3 sequence (DNA): TGCAGTGCTAGACTATATAGGACTAGCGGGATTTCTTTTGACTCCTACGAGCAGTACTTC.

This clonotype was found many times. J is TRBJ1-2 and V is TRBV4-1; 11 bases align to TRBD1. The CDR3 sequence is 16 residues long. Trimming cost V 4 bases and J 8 bases; bases outside gene matches: 12. Per the germline V gene, CDR1 is MGHRA and CDR2 is YSYEKL. In DNA form, the CDR3 reads TGCGCCAGCAGCCCGCAATTTGGGACAGGGGGAAGAGGCTACACCTTC. Translation gives CASSPQFGTGGRGYTF.

This clonotype showed up just a few times. V gene TRBV20-1 combines with J gene TRBJ1-1; D not resolved. This CDR3 comprises 14 residues. Trimming pared 0 bases from V and 6 bases from J, leaving 14 bases between. Germline CDR1 reads DFQATT; CDR2 reads SNEGSKA (reference sequence). CDR3 sequence reads: CSARDLSRTSEAFF. CDR3 in DNA: TGCAGTGCTAGAGACCTTTCTCGGACCTCTGAAGCTTTCTTT.

Note on this clonotype: A much larger clone differs by one base, so this may be a read error. CDR3 in amino acids: CSAREPRGGGNSPLNF. Written as DNA, the CDR3 is TGCAGTGCTAGAGAACCAAGAGGGGGTGGGAATTCACCCCTCAACTTT. This chain links TRBV20-1 with TRBJ1-6; a possible D gene is TRBD1 (6 bases). This CDR3 spans 16 amino acids. CDR1 is DFQATT and CDR2 is SNEGSKA in the germline V gene (reference sequence).

This clonotype showed up many times. The chain is built from TRBV18 and TRBJ1-4; D ambiguous. The germline CDR1 and CDR2 sequences are KGHSH and LQKENI. This CDR3 comprises 15 residues. Trimming cost V 0 bases and J 9 bases, with 14 bases left between them. The CDR3: CASSPPATEAKKLFF. The CDR3, as DNA: TGTGCCAGCTCACCACCTGCGACTGAGGCAAAAAAACTGTTTTTT.

This clonotype was observed many times. This chain uses TRBV29-1 with TRBJ2-7; TRBD2 agrees at 8 bases. Germline lookup yields CDR1 SQVTM and CDR2 ANQGSEA. Germline trimming cut 4 bases from V and 4 bases from J; bases unmatched to any gene: 0. This CDR3 is 11 amino acids long. CDR3 residues: CSVAGGYEQYF. The CDR3 DNA follows: TGCAGCGTTGCGGGAGGGTACGAGCAGTACTTC.

This clonotype appeared many times. The rearrangement links TRBV7-6 to TRBJ2-5; 7 positions agree with TRBD2. Germline CDR1 is SGHVS and CDR2 is FNYEAQ. There are 16 residues in the CDR3. Losses at the gene ends were 2 bases for V and 2 bases for J; bases not matched to a gene: 8. The DNA for the CDR3 is TGTGCCAGCAGCTTATATCCCCCGGGGGGACAAGAGACCCAGTACTTC. Its translation is CASSLYPPGGQETQYF.

In its sample, this clonotype was seen many times. The genes are TRBV7-3 and TRBJ1-1; D remains ambiguous. The V end lost 1 base, the J end lost 4 bases, and 13 bases lay between the germline ends. From germline, CDR1 is SGHTA and CDR2 FQGTGA. This CDR3 has 15 amino acids. The DNA for the CDR3 is TGTGCCAGCAGCTTAAGAGGATTGGGGAGCACTGAAGCTTTCTTT. It codes for CASSLRGLGSTEAFF.

This clonotype was counted at least ten times. The chain couples TRBV6-2 or TRBV6-3 to TRBJ1-5, with TRBD1 identical over 7 bases. This CDR3 has 15 amino acids. V lost 6 bases to trimming and J lost 7 bases; unmatched junction nucleotides: 12. Germline V CDR1 and CDR2: MNHEY, SVGEGT. As DNA, the CDR3 is TGTGCCAGCAGGGCGCTTGACAGGGCCATCCAGCCCCAGCATTTT. Amino acid sequence: CASRALDRAIQPQHF.

Ten or more counts support this clonotype. The V gene is TRBV6-5, the J gene TRBJ2-7, with unresolved D. The CDR3 sequence is 13 residues long. V lost 4 bases to trimming and J lost 5 bases, with 12 bases between them. Germline values: CDR1 MNHEY, CDR2 SVGAGI. The CDR3 DNA follows: TGTGCCAGCAGTTTATTCCCCGGGCACGAGCAGTACTTC. Its protein is CASSLFPGHEQYF.

This clonotype was counted ten times or more. The chain joins TRBV5-1 to TRBJ2-1; the match to TRBD2 covers 16 bases. The junction had 4 bases not matched to a gene; V was cut back by 4 bases and J by 9 bases. The CDR3 is 15 residues long. Per the germline V gene, CDR1 is SGHRS and CDR2 is YFSETQ. DNA for the CDR3: TGCGCCAGCAGCGACGGGACTAGCGGGAGGGGTGAGCAGTTCTTC. This translates into CASSDGTSGRGEQFF.

This clonotype has ten or more counts. The V and J genes are TRBV7-9 and TRBJ1-1, with D unclear. Germline lookup yields CDR1 SEHNR and CDR2 FQNEAQ (reference sequence). Trimming cost V 5 bases and J 1 base, with 23 bases left between them. This CDR3 is 18 amino acids long. The DNA for the CDR3 is TGTGCCAGCAGCCTACCGGGCCTTAGGCGTTCTTCGAACACTGAAGCTTTCTTT. It is translated as CASSLPGLRRSSNTEAFF.

This clonotype has at least ten counts. The rearrangement joins TRBV10-3 to TRBJ2-5, with 12 positions matching TRBD2. CDR1 is ENHRY, CDR2 SYGVKD, per germline. This CDR3 has 15 residues. The junction had 3 bases not matched to a gene; V was cut back by 6 bases and J by 1 base. CDR3 bases: TGTGCCATCAGAAAGACTAGCGGGGGCCAAGAGACCCAGTACTTC. Translated: CAIRKTSGGQETQYF.